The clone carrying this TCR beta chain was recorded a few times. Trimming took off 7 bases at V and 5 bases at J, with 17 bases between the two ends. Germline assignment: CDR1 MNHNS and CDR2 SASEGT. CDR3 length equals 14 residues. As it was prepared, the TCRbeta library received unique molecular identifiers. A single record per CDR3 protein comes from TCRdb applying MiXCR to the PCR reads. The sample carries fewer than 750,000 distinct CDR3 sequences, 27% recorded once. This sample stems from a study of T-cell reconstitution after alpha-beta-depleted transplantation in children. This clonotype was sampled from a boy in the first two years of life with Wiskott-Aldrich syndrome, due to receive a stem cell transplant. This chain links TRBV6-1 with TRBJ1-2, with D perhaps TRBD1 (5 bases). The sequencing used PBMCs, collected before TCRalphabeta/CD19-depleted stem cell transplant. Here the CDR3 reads CASKPQVGPYGYTF. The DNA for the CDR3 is TGTGCCAGCAAACCACAGGTGGGGCCTTATGGCTACACCTTC.